In its sample, the clone carrying this T cell receptor beta chain was seen many times. TRAV- and TRBV-specific primers, spanning alpha and beta chains, primed first-strand cDNA. Both a constant-region primer and a V-primer adapter served to amplify TCRs across roughly 20 PCR cycles. One entry per CDR3 protein, called by TCRdb with MiXCR from the reads. The sample yields about 60,000 distinct CDR3 sequences, about 23% seen once. The data derive from a study of low-dose radiotherapy and immunotherapy resistance in tumors. Study background: It was 1 Gy per fraction every two weeks that Cohort 2 received, adding up to 13 Gy over 26 weeks.

Time point: after trial treatment. Treatment of the sample: LDRT plus nivolumab, ipilimumab, low-dose cyclophosphamide and aspirin (RACIN trial). CDR1 is SGHAT, CDR2 FQNNGV, per germline. CDR3 size: 15 residues. V was shortened by 0 bases and J by 2 bases, with 11 bases between the two germline ends. The material sequenced was PBMCs, taken after low-dose radiotherapy plus immunotherapy. The sequence was collected from a male donor with prostate cancer. The rearrangement links TRBV11-2 to TRBJ2-7; D possibly corresponds to TRBD2 (6 bases). DNA of the CDR3: TGTGCCAGCAGCTTAGAGGCGGGACCAGCCTACGAGCAGTACTTC. Translation gives CASSLEAGPAYEQYF.